The T cell receptor (beta chain) described here comes from a study of blood T cell repertoires in COVID-19. Overall study context: Acute and convalescent COVID-19 samples came from the United States, Italy and Spain. Nucleic acid was either cDNA or gDNA, and it came from T cells, B-cell-depleted T cells, or PBMCs.

Germline-derived CDR1 and CDR2 are MNHEY and SMNVEV (reference sequence). V shed 5 bases, J shed 1 base, and the junction held 8 bases outside the gene matches. This CDR3 region has 16 residues. Authors' methods: It was from reference gene primer amplification that nucleated cell counts were estimated. Method: immunoSEQ multiplex PCR; TCRdb's copy keeps in-frame clones and lacks some. That table furnishes V, J and clone size, whereas the DNA furnished D and trimming. The sample shows 120,000 to 150,000 clones, about 92% of them seen only once. The clonotype was recovered from a human donor in a cohort sampled during active COVID-19. The sequencing sample was made of peripheral blood. The chain has TRBV27 and TRBJ2-7; 10 bases match TRBD2. DNA of the CDR3: TGTGCCAGCAGTCCCCAACTAGCGGGGACATCCTACGAGCAGTACTTC. Its protein product is CASSPQLAGTSYEQYF.